What follows are 20 T cell receptor beta chains derived from one specimen sequenced in a study of blood T cell repertoires in COVID-19. Clones were sequenced by immunoSEQ multiplex PCR, and TCRdb holds only the in-frame ones, with some missing. The repertoire includes about 250,000 clones, more than 70% of them detected once, and about 5.7% sits in the top ten. Sequenced sample: peripheral blood. The receptors shown here come from an elderly man with acute or convalescent COVID-19.

The gene calls are TRBV4-1 and TRBJ2-3, with 8 bases matching TRBD2. The CDR3 totals 16 residues. V trimming: 1 base; J trimming: 2 bases; junction bases outside the gene matches: 5. CDR1 is MGHRA and CDR2 is YSYEKL in the germline V gene. Here the CDR3 reads CASSQAGGGTTDTQYF. The CDR3 DNA follows: TGCGCCAGCAGCCAAGCGGGCGGGGGGACCACAGATACGCAGTATTTT.

The rearrangement uses TRBV5-8 and TRBJ2-2; 13 nucleotides match TRBD2. This CDR3 is built from 17 residues. Germline V lookup: CDR1 SGHTS, CDR2 YDEGEE. V trimming: 5 bases; J trimming: 5 bases; junction bases outside the gene matches: 9. For the CDR3, the DNA is TGTGCCAGCAGTCAACTAGCGGGGGGGCCTTGGACCGGGGAGCTGTTTTTT. Protein sequence: CASSQLAGGPWTGELFF.

This sequence joins TRBV28 and TRBJ1-2; 8 bases are a match to TRBD1. In germline, CDR1 is MDHEN, CDR2 SYDVKM. The CDR3 totals 14 residues. Unmatched junction bases numbered 6, after V lost 6 bases and J lost 3 bases. This chain's CDR3 is CASRRTGGDYGYTF. The DNA for the CDR3 is TGTGCCAGCAGGCGTACAGGGGGAGACTATGGCTACACCTTC.

The genes are TRBV5-6 and TRBJ2-7; 8 bases are a match to TRBD1. This CDR3 has 14 residues. Unmatched junction bases numbered 7, after V lost 4 bases and J lost 4 bases. The germline V gene has CDR1 SGHDT and CDR2 YYEEEE. The CDR3 protein is CASSQRTGLYEQYF. The CDR3 DNA follows: TGTGCCAGCAGCCAACGGACAGGGCTATACGAGCAGTACTTC.

This clone was found once. V usage is TRBV6-5 and J usage is TRBJ2-1, with D perhaps TRBD1 (5 bases). V lost 7 bases, J lost 3 bases, and 10 bases lay in between. CDR1 is MNHEY, CDR2 SVGAGI, per germline. The CDR3 runs 13 residues. In DNA form, the CDR3 reads TGTGCCAGCAAGGACACCATCTACAATGAGCAGTTCTTC. It is translated as CASKDTIYNEQFF.

The CDR3 nucleotides are TGCGCCAGCAGCGATAGCGGGAGCTCCTACGAGCAGTACTTC. Translated, it gives CASSDSGSSYEQYF. V usage is TRBV5-1 and J usage is TRBJ2-7; TRBD2 matches at 9 bases. With V trimmed by 4 bases and J by 0 bases, 2 bases remained unmatched. This CDR3 has 14 residues. Germline assignment: CDR1 SGHRS and CDR2 YFSETQ.

CDR3 sequence: CASSYSGTEATNEKLFF. CDR3 nucleotides: TGTGCCAGCAGTTACTCGGGGACAGAGGCAACTAATGAAAAACTGTTTTTT. The chain uses TRBV6-2 or TRBV6-3 and TRBJ1-4; 7 bases match TRBD1. Trimming at V came to 0 bases and at J to 0 bases, leaving 4 bases not matched to a gene. The CDR3 length is 17 residues. Germline V gene data show CDR1 as MNHEY and CDR2 as SVGEGT.

The sample holds a few counts of this clone. The chain employs TRBV11-2 and TRBJ1-1, with D tentatively TRBD1 (6 bases). The CDR3 contains 13 residues. Trimming took 4 bases from V and 4 from J, leaving 10 bases between them. CDR1 and CDR2 from the germline V gene are SGHAT and FQNNGV. In DNA, the CDR3 is TGTGCCAGCAGCTCTCAGGGGAGCACTGAAGCTTTCTTT. Its translation is CASSSQGSTEAFF.

This clone has only a few counts. Other DNA sequences in the same sample also yield this CDR3. This chain joins TRBV5-1 and TRBJ2-7, with unresolved D. CDR3 size: 12 residues. V dropped 0 bases and J dropped 4 bases, with 5 bases sitting between them. The germline V gene encodes CDR1 SGHRS and CDR2 YFSETQ. For the CDR3, the DNA is TGCGCCAGCAGCTTGGGAGAGTACGAGCAGTACTTC. This translates into CASSLGEYEQYF.

V usage is TRBV5-1 and J usage is TRBJ1-1, with TRBD1 as a possible D gene (6 bases). Germline CDR1 is SGHRS and CDR2 is YFSETQ. There are 15 residues in the CDR3. Trimming left V 6 bases short and J 1 base short, with 16 bases between. The CDR3 nucleotides are TGCGCCAGCACCGGGACAACGTCGAAGAACACTGAAGCTTTCTTT. Its protein is CASTGTTSKNTEAFF.

The chain has TRBV15 and TRBJ1-4; 7 bases fit TRBD1. The V gene end was trimmed by 0 bases and the J gene end by 2 bases; junction bases not matched to a gene: 6. Germline CDR1 LNHNV, CDR2 YYDKDF (reference sequence). The CDR3 runs 17 residues. CDR3 region: CATSRERGQWTNEKLFF. The CDR3 DNA is TGTGCCACCAGCAGAGAGAGGGGGCAGTGGACTAATGAAAAACTGTTTTTT.

The rearrangement links TRBV18 to TRBJ1-3; D may be TRBD1 (6 bases). CDR1 is KGHSH and CDR2 is LQKENI in the germline V gene. Trimming cost V 2 bases and J 1 base, with 9 bases left between them. The CDR3 runs to 15 residues. CDR3 amino acids: CASSPSQGSGNTIYF. The CDR3 bases are TGTGCCAGCTCACCATCACAGGGTTCTGGAAACACCATATATTTT.

The rearrangement links TRBV23-1 to TRBJ2-2; possible D gene TRBD1, 6 bases. TRBV23-1 is an ORF, and what it does is uncertain. Trimming took 7 bases from V and 7 from J, leaving 13 bases between them. CDR3 length: 13 amino acids. The CDR3 nucleotides are TGCGCCAGCACCATACAGGGAAGCGGGGAGCTGTTTTTT. Its protein product is CASTIQGSGELFF.

This clone was observed once. V gene TRBV18 combines with J gene TRBJ1-2; D unclear. V was pared by 2 bases and J by 5 bases, with 12 bases between. Germline values: CDR1 KGHSH, CDR2 LQKENI. The CDR3 contains 14 residues. The CDR3 protein is CASSPALGGYGYTF. CDR3 coding DNA: TGTGCCAGCTCACCAGCTCTGGGCGGGTATGGCTACACCTTC. The whole variable domain, filled in from reference TRBV18 and TRBJ1-2, reads NAGVMQNPRHLVRRRGQEARLRCSPMKGHSHVYWYRQLPEEGLKFMVYLQKENIIDESGMPKERFSAEFPKEGPSILRIQQVVRGDSAAYFCASSPALGGYGYTFGSGTRLTVV.

This clone showed up just a few times. The V call is TRBV10-1, the J call TRBJ1-6, with unresolved D. V lost 7 bases to trimming and J lost 7 bases, with 14 bases between them. This CDR3 region has 14 residues. Germline CDR1 WNHNN, CDR2 SYGVQD (reference sequence). The CDR3 region is CASIREQTNSPLHF. The CDR3 DNA sequence: TGCGCCAGCATTCGGGAACAGACGAATTCACCCCTCCACTTT.

The V and J genes are TRBV4-2 and TRBJ2-7; possible D gene TRBD2, 5 bases. CDR1 and CDR2 from the germline V gene are LGHNA and YNFKEQ. There are 15 residues in the CDR3. V lost 1 base to trimming and J lost 6 bases, with 16 bases between them. In DNA, the CDR3 is TGTGCCAGCAGCCAAGGGCCCGGGGAAATGGGCGAGCAGTACTTC. It translates to CASSQGPGEMGEQYF.

This chain links TRBV12-3 or TRBV12-4 with TRBJ1-2, with TRBD1 matching 9 bases. Trimming at V came to 6 bases and at J to 7 bases, leaving 6 bases not matched to a gene. This CDR3 has 13 amino acids. This CDR3 reads CASSPGQGGGYTF. The CDR3 DNA reads as TGTGCCAGCAGCCCGGGACAGGGTGGTGGCTACACCTTC.

This clone was seen a single time. The chain is built from TRBV21-1 and TRBJ1-5; whether TRBD1, the table's D call, matches the DNA was not checked. TRBV21-1 is marked as a pseudogene. There are 17 residues in the CDR3. CDR3 sequence: CASSKRGDRVSNQPQHF. CDR3 nucleotides: TGTGCCAGCAGCAAACGGGGTGACAGGGTTAGCAATCAGCCCCAGCATTTT.

The chain combines TRBV3-1 (or the pseudogene TRBV3-2) with TRBJ2-2; 9 nucleotides agree with TRBD2. Per germline, CDR1 LGHDT and CDR2 YNNKEL (reference sequence). This CDR3 comprises 16 residues. After removal of 1 base from V and 3 bases from J, the junction contained 3 bases not matched to a gene. CDR3 sequence reads: CASSQVSGGHTGELFF. As DNA, the CDR3 is TGTGCCAGCAGCCAAGTTAGCGGGGGACACACCGGGGAGCTGTTTTTT.

J is TRBJ1-5 and V is TRBV19; perhaps TRBD1 as D (6 bases). Germline loops: CDR1 LNHDA, CDR2 SQIVND (reference sequence). The CDR3 has 14 residues. The germline V and J ends were trimmed by 4 bases and 2 bases, with 9 bases remaining between them. CDR3 loop: CASSTQGRNQPQHF. The DNA of the CDR3 is TGTGCCAGTAGTACGCAGGGGCGCAATCAGCCCCAGCATTTT. Full variable domain (remainder filled in from reference TRBV19 and TRBJ1-5): DGGITQSPKYLFRKEGQNVTLSCEQNLNHDAMYWYRQDPGQGLRLIYYSQIVNDFQKGDIAEGYSVSREKKESFPLTVTSAQKNPTAFYLCASSTQGRNQPQHFGDGTRLSIL.